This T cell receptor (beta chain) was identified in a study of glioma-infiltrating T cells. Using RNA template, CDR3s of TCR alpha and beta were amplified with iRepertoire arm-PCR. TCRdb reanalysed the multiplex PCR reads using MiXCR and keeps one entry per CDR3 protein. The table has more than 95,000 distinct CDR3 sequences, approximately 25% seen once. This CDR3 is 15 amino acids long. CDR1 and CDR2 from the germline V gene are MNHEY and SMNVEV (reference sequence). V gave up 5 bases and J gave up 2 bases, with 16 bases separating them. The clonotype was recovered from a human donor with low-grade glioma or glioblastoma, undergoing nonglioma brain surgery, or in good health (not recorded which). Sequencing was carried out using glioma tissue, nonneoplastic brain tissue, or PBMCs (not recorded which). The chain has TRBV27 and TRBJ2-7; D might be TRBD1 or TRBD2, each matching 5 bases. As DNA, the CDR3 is TGTGCCAGCAGTCGGGGACCCGGGGAGACCTACGAGCAGTACTTC. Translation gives CASSRGPGETYEQYF.